Listed below are T cell receptor beta chains from one sample, sequenced in a study of blood T cells in healthy people across ages. MiXCR was run by TCRdb on the 5' RACE reads, yielding one entry per CDR3 protein. The table records 790,000 or so distinct CDR3 sequences, 46% of them present only once. Source material: blood. The receptors stem from a man older than 75 in good health. The CDR3 runs from the conserved cysteine through the conserved F or W. The D gene is left open where the match is weak. Part of the rows lack a size; the others show once, few, many or a class for expanded clones.

d_gene	j_gene	abundance	v_gene	CDR3nt	CDR3aa
.	TRBJ2-5	few	TRBV5-6	TGTGCCAGCAGCTTGGTGTCGGTAGGGGTGGGAGGAGAGACCCAGTACTTC	CASSLVSVGVGGETQYF
.	TRBJ2-3	once	TRBV6-1	TGTGCCGAGGGTCTGGGGGATACGCAGTATTTT	CAEGLGDTQYF
TRBD2	TRBJ2-7	.	TRBV7-6	TGTGCCAGCAGCTCTTGGCGGGAGAGCTCCTACAATGAGCAGTACTTC	CASSSWRESSYNEQYF
TRBD1	TRBJ2-5	few	TRBV2	TGTGCCAGCAGTGATATTGGGCAGGGGGTGGGAGAGACCCAGTACTTC	CASSDIGQGVGETQYF
.	TRBJ2-1	many	TRBV27	TGTGCCAGCAGTTTATTCGGAGGGAACTCCTACAATGAGCAGTTCTTC	CASSLFGGNSYNEQFF
TRBD1	TRBJ2-2	.	TRBV30	TGTGCCTGGAGTCCAAGGACAGGAAACACCGGGGAGCTGTTTTTT	CAWSPRTGNTGELFF
.	TRBJ1-1	many	TRBV24-1	TGTGCCACCCGGGGACAGAACACTGAAGCTTTCTTT	CATRGQNTEAFF
.	TRBJ2-5	few	TRBV29-1	TGCAGCCCCGCTGGGGGGCGAGAGACCCAGTACTTC	CSPAGGRETQYF
.	TRBJ2-1	many	TRBV6-5	TGTGCCAGCAGTCCTGCCTATGGTCAGGGCGATGAGCAGTTCTTC	CASSPAYGQGDEQFF
TRBD1	TRBJ2-7	few	TRBV27	TGTGCCAGCAGTTTACAGACAGGGGTGAGCCCGAACGAGCAGTACTTC	CASSLQTGVSPNEQYF
.	TRBJ1-4	.	TRBV3-1	TGTGCCAGCAGCCAAGATTATTCTAATGAAAAACTGTTTTTT	CASSQDYSNEKLFF
TRBD2	TRBJ2-1	.	TRBV5-1	TGCGCCAGCAGCCTGACTAGCGGGAATAACAATGAGCAGTTCTTC	CASSLTSGNNNEQFF
.	TRBJ1-2	few	TRBV25-1	TGTGCCAGCAGTGAACCCTTAACGGCGTTCCTTAACTATGGCTACACCTTC	CASSEPLTAFLNYGYTF
.	TRBJ2-3	few	TRBV28	TGTGCCAGCAGTCCCGCCTTGGGTGGTAGCACAGATACGCAGTATTTT	CASSPALGGSTDTQYF
TRBD2	TRBJ2-1	few	TRBV24-1	TGTGCCACCAGTGATTCGAGTAGCGGGAGGAAAAATGAGCAGTTCTTC	CATSDSSSGRKNEQFF
TRBD1	TRBJ1-1	.	TRBV12-3/TRBV12-4	TGTGCCAGCAGTTTTACAGGGGCGAGTGAAGCTTTCTTT	CASSFTGASEAFF
TRBD2	TRBJ2-1	.	TRBV11-2	TGTGCCAGCCTTCCGGGTGGGGGGGAGACCCAGTTCTTC	CASLPGGGETQFF
.	TRBJ2-1	.	TRBV6-2/TRBV6-3	TGTGCCAGCAGTCGCCTCGGGCAGGAAAACAATGGGCAGTTCTTC	CASSRLGQENNGQFF
.	TRBJ2-7	few	TRBV2	TGTGCCAGCAGTGGGAGGGACTTGGGCTCCTACGAGCAGTACTTC	CASSGRDLGSYEQYF
TRBD2	TRBJ2-3	.	TRBV5-1	TGCGCCAGCAGCTGGGCTGGACTAGCGGGAGAATACGGAGATACGCAGTATTTT	CASSWAGLAGEYGDTQYF
.	TRBJ2-1	few	TRBV6-2/TRBV6-3	TGTGCCAGCAGTTATTCAGGATCCTACTACAATGAGCAGTTCTTC	CASSYSGSYYNEQFF
.	TRBJ1-2	.	TRBV15	TGTGCCACCAGCAGAGGGGGCGGAAACTATGGCTACACCTTC	CATSRGGGNYGYTF
TRBD1	TRBJ1-3	.	TRBV29-1	TGCAGCGTTGGAGATAAAAGACAGGGAGTCCCTGGAAACACCATATATTTT	CSVGDKRQGVPGNTIYF
.	TRBJ2-1	.	TRBV6-5	TGTGCCAGAAAATACACCTACGAGCAGTTCTTC	CARKYTYEQFF
.	TRBJ1-1	few	TRBV20-1	TGCAGTGCCCGGGGGGGAGGCACTGAAGCTTTCTTT	CSARGGGTEAFF
TRBD2	TRBJ2-1	.	TRBV6-5	TGTGCCAGCAAGCCGGGACTAGCGACCCTCAATGAGCAGTTCTTC	CASKPGLATLNEQFF
.	TRBJ2-5	few	TRBV7-2	TGTGCCAGCAGCGGAGACGGAGAAGAGACCCAGTACTTC	CASSGDGEETQYF
.	TRBJ1-2	.	TRBV4-3	TGCGCCAGCAGCCACGAAATGTTTAACTATGGCTACACCTTC	CASSHEMFNYGYTF
.	TRBJ2-5	.	TRBV28	TGTGCCAGCAGCCCCCCTCTGCGGTCGGGGACCCAGTACTTC	CASSPPLRSGTQYF
TRBD2	TRBJ2-5	once	TRBV14	TGTGCCAGCGGCAAGGGACTAGCTCAGGAGACCCAGTACTTC	CASGKGLAQETQYF
TRBD2	TRBJ2-3	.	TRBV10-3	TGTGCCATCTCTGGGACAGAAGCTAGCGGGAGTGTGCAAGATACGCAGTATTTT	CAISGTEASGSVQDTQYF
TRBD1	TRBJ2-5	.	TRBV29-1	TGCAGCGTTGACTCTGGACAGGGAGAGACCCAGTACTTC	CSVDSGQGETQYF
.	TRBJ2-1	once	TRBV28	TGTGCCAGCAGCATCTACGGAACCTACAATGAGCAGTTCTTC	CASSIYGTYNEQFF
.	TRBJ1-4	.	TRBV29-1	TGCAGCGCGACCACAATCGGGGGAAGTAATGAAAAACTGTTTTTT	CSATTIGGSNEKLFF
.	TRBJ1-2	few	TRBV28	TGTGCCAGCAGTTACCGCCGTGGCTACACCTTC	CASSYRRGYTF
.	TRBJ2-2	few	TRBV20-1	TGCAGTGCTAGAGGGAACACCGGGGAGCTGTTTTTT	CSARGNTGELFF
.	TRBJ2-1	few	TRBV11-2	TGTGCCAGCAGCTCCCGACTAGAGGTGTCTTACAATGAGCAGTTCTTC	CASSSRLEVSYNEQFF
.	TRBJ2-3	.	TRBV4-3	TGCGCCAGCAGCTCACAAACAGCAGATACGCAGTATTTT	CASSSQTADTQYF
.	TRBJ2-1	.	TRBV9	TGTGCCAGCAGCGTAGCTGGGGAGATCACCTACAATGAGCAGTTCTTC	CASSVAGEITYNEQFF
TRBD1	TRBJ2-1	few	TRBV9	TGTGCCAGCAGCAAAACACCGGGACAGGCATACAATGAGCAGTTCTTC	CASSKTPGQAYNEQFF
.	TRBJ2-1	.	TRBV12-3/TRBV12-4	TGTGCCAGCAGTTTAGGGAGGGGAATCAATGAGCAGTTCTTC	CASSLGRGINEQFF
TRBD1	TRBJ2-3	.	TRBV20-1	TGCAGTGCTAGCCGCCCGGGACAGAGCACAGATACGCAGTATTTT	CSASRPGQSTDTQYF
TRBD1	TRBJ2-1	.	TRBV13	TGTGCCAGCAGCCCTAGAGGTGGGGGGACAGGGCTTTACAATGAGCAGTTCTTC	CASSPRGGGTGLYNEQFF
TRBD1	TRBJ1-6	.	TRBV25-1	TGTGCCACCCAGGGGGCAAGATATAATTCACCCCTCCACTTT	CATQGARYNSPLHF
.	TRBJ2-4	.	TRBV5-1	TGCGCCAGCAGCTTGGGTCAAACTTTGGGGGTAAACATTCAGTACTTC	CASSLGQTLGVNIQYF
.	TRBJ2-1	few	TRBV3-1	TGTGCCAGCAGCCACCCCGGACACCGCAATGAGCAGTTCTTC	CASSHPGHRNEQFF
.	TRBJ2-7	few	TRBV10-3	TGTGCCATCAGTGAGGGCGCCAGGAATAACTACGAGCAGTACTTC	CAISEGARNNYEQYF
TRBD1	TRBJ1-4	.	TRBV3-1	TGTGCCAGCAGCCAGAGGACAGGGGGGATAGAAAAACTGTTTTTT	CASSQRTGGIEKLFF
TRBD1	TRBJ1-5	once	TRBV27	TGTGCCAGCAGTTTACTCTGGACAGGGGAGAGTCAGCCCCAGCATTTT	CASSLLWTGESQPQHF
TRBD2	TRBJ2-1	few	TRBV20-1	TGCAGTGCTAGAGATAGGAGGCTAGCGGGAGGTAGTGAGCAGTTCTTC	CSARDRRLAGGSEQFF
TRBD1	TRBJ2-1	few	TRBV12-5	TGTGCTAGTGCCCACCGGGACAGCCCCTACAATGAGCAGTTCTTC	CASAHRDSPYNEQFF
.	TRBJ2-1	few	TRBV9	TGTGCCAGCAGCGTAAACGAGCAGTTCTTC	CASSVNEQFF
.	TRBJ2-1	.	TRBV20-1	TGCAGTGTAACCCCTAGATTCAATGAGCAGTTCTTC	CSVTPRFNEQFF
TRBD2	TRBJ2-1	.	TRBV5-5	TGTGCCAGCAGCTGGCGCGTCAGTAGCGGGTCCTACAATGAGCAGTTCTTC	CASSWRVSSGSYNEQFF
.	TRBJ1-6	.	TRBV18	TGTGCCAGCTCACCTGCCGTAGATTCACCCCTCCACTTT	CASSPAVDSPLHF
TRBD2	TRBJ2-7	few	TRBV7-2	TGTGCCAGCAGCTCAACACCCATTGGACGGAGCGGGAGGGCGAACGAGCAGTACTTC	CASSSTPIGRSGRANEQYF